This TCR beta chain was sequenced in a study of shared clonotypes between healthy human individuals. Study-level background: Three CD4 naive, three CD4 memory, two CD8 naive and one CD8 memory plate were used per donor. Whole-study findings and limits: A generally larger estimated richness was seen in naive subsets than in memory subsets.

HIV-negative, healthy adults without recent acute infections or vaccinations were the donors. In the original processing: Filtering differed since immunoSEQ provided only junctions, with no quality scores. The assay was immunoSEQ multiplex PCR, and TCRdb's table has in-frame clones only and misses some. D and trimming were read from the DNA, whereas the V and J calls and clone size are those reported in that table. The data hold some 1.5 million clones, with approximately 98% observed a single time. Germline assignment: CDR1 SGHTA and CDR2 FQGNSA. This CDR3 is built from 14 residues. V dropped 2 bases and J dropped 6 bases, with 13 bases sitting between them. As regards this clone: The antigen is unknown.

Sequences were obtained from naive CD4+ T cells sorted from blood. Described subset: CD45RA+ positively selected. The TCR comes from a man in his thirties or forties in good health. The chain combines TRBV7-2 with TRBJ1-1; D ambiguous. CDR3 sequence (DNA): TGTGCCAGCAGCTTATTCAGTCCTTCGGCTGAAGCTTTCTTT. Translated: CASSLFSPSAEAFF.